These 10 T cell receptor beta chains originate from one sample sequenced in a study of T cells in Graves' hyperthyroidism and ophthalmopathy. Amplified TCR beta CDR3 regions came from RNA transcripts. HTBI primers drove first-round RT-PCR of the TCR CDR3. TCRdb called the multiplex PCR reads again in MiXCR, with one record for every CDR3 protein. This table holds over 400,000 distinct CDR3 sequences, approximately 22% found once. The material sequenced was blood. The receptor set was obtained from a woman between 65 and 79 years old with Graves' ophthalmopathy.

This clonotype was detected a few times. V usage is TRBV5-1 and J usage is TRBJ1-1; D is ambiguous. The CDR3 covers 14 residues. With 4 bases removed from V and 2 bases from J, the gap between germline ends came to 12 bases. Per germline, CDR1 SGHRS and CDR2 YFSETQ. CDR3 bases: TGCGCCAGCAGCATGGTCCGGGGAAACACTGAAGCTTTCTTT. It translates to CASSMVRGNTEAFF.

V is TRBV19 and J is TRBJ1-5; D is unresolved. V was cut by 3 bases and J by 6 bases, with 6 bases left in between. The CDR3 is 12 residues long. Germline V gene lookup returns CDR1 LNHDA and CDR2 SQIVND (reference sequence). The CDR3 nucleotides are TGTGCCAGTAGTATTGGTCGTCAGCCCCAGCATTTT. Its protein is CASSIGRQPQHF.

The rearrangement links TRBV5-1 to TRBJ1-1; 8 positions match TRBD1. The CDR3 sequence is 15 residues long. Looked up from germline, CDR1 is SGHRS and CDR2 is YFSETQ. Unmatched junction bases numbered 8, after V lost 4 bases and J lost 3 bases. The CDR3 reads CASSPGQGTYTEAFF. DNA for the CDR3: TGCGCCAGCAGCCCCGGACAGGGAACCTACACTGAAGCTTTCTTT.

This clonotype was found once. The DNA is omitted, as the CDR3 cannot be located on it reliably, and the CDR3 follows TCRdb's listing. This chain connects TRBV9 to TRBJ1-4; the D call of TRBD1 is as the table states it, not checked on the DNA. Termini included, the CDR3 measures 14 amino acids. Looked up from germline, CDR1 is SGDLS and CDR2 is YYNGEE. CDR3 loop: CASSVAQGAEKLLF.

This clonotype was recorded a few times. The chain combines TRBV28 with TRBJ2-1, with D perhaps matching TRBD2 (6 bases). V lost 4 bases and J 8 bases, leaving 12 bases between the germline ends. The CDR3 spans 13 residues. The germline gives CDR1 MDHEN, CDR2 SYDVKM. This CDR3 reads CASSSGGWDEQFF. The CDR3 DNA is TGTGCCAGCAGTTCCGGGGGTTGGGATGAGCAGTTCTTC.

The rearrangement joins TRBV5-5 to TRBJ2-3, with D possibly being TRBD2 (6 bases). Deletions cut 0 bases from V and 4 bases from J, with 9 bases between. The CDR3 loop spans 14 amino acids. Germline V CDR1 and CDR2: SGHKS, YYEKEE (reference sequence). The CDR3 here is CASSLGGMPDTQYF. CDR3 in DNA: TGTGCCAGCAGCTTGGGCGGGATGCCAGATACGCAGTATTTT.

The chain uses TRBV13 and TRBJ2-7, with 9 bases that match TRBD2. The CDR3 has 16 residues. The J segment lost 2 bases and the V segment lost 0 bases, leaving 5 bases of the junction unmatched. Per germline, CDR1 PRHDT and CDR2 FYEKMQ (reference sequence). The CDR3 DNA reads as TGTGCCAGCAGCTTAGGCCTCCTAGCGGGAACCTACGAGCAGTACTTC. As protein: CASSLGLLAGTYEQYF.

This clonotype has ten or more counts. This chain links TRBV28 with TRBJ2-1; D is unresolved. The CDR3 runs to 10 residues. The germline V gene has CDR1 MDHEN and CDR2 SYDVKM. Trimming took 7 bases from V and 5 from J, leaving 3 bases between them. The CDR3 DNA reads TGTGCCAGCAAGGACAATGAGCAGTTCTTC. The encoded protein is CASKDNEQFF.

This clonotype came up many times. The rearrangement uses TRBV6-1 and TRBJ2-7, with D unclear. CDR1 and CDR2 from the germline V gene are MNHNS and SASEGT. The CDR3 totals 14 residues. V lost 7 bases to trimming and J lost 0 bases, with 13 bases between them. CDR3: CASTSGFSSYEQYF. CDR3 bases: TGTGCCAGCACCTCAGGTTTTAGCTCCTACGAGCAGTACTTC.

V gene TRBV10-3 combines with J gene TRBJ1-2, with D perhaps matching TRBD1 (5 bases). Trimming pared 2 bases from V and 4 bases from J, leaving 17 bases between. Germline CDR1 and CDR2: ENHRY and SYGVKD. This CDR3 region has 16 residues. CDR3 coding DNA: TGTGCCATCAGTGAGCCTAATTCAGGGACTCCCTATGGCTACACCTTC. It specifies CAISEPNSGTPYGYTF.